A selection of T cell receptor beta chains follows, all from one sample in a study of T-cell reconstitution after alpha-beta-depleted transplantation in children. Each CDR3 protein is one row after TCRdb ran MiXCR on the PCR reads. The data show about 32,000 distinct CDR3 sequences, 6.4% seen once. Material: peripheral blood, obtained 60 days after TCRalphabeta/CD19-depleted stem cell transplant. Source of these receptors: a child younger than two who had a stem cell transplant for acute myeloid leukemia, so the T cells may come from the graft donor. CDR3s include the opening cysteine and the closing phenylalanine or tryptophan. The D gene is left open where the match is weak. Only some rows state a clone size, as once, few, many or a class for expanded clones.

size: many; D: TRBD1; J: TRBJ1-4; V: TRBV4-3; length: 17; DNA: TGCGCCAGCAGCCCAAGGACAGGGGGCCAAACTAATGAAAAACTGTTTTTT; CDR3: CASSPRTGGQTNEKLFF
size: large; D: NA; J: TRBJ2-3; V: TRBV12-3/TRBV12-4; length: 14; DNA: TGTGCCAGCAGTTCTAGCGCACCCACAGATACGCAGTATTTT; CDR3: CASSSSAPTDTQYF
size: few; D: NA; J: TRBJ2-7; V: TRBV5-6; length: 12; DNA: TGTGCCAGCAGCTTGGAAGGACACGAGCAGTACTTC; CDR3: CASSLEGHEQYF
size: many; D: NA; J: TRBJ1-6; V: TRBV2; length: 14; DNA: TGTGCCAGCAGCGCGGTCGGTCGTAATTCACCCCTCCACTTT; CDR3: CASSAVGRNSPLHF
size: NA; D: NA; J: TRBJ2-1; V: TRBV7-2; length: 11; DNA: TGTGCCAGCGGGCCGTGGAATGAGCAGTTCTTC; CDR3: CASGPWNEQFF
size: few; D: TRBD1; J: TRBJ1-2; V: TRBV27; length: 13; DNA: TGTGCCAGCAGGACTGGACAGGGGGGTGGCTACACCTTC; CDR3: CASRTGQGGGYTF
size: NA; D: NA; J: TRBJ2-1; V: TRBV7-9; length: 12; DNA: TGTGCCAGCAGCTTGAAGAGACATGAGCAGTTCTTC; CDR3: CASSLKRHEQFF
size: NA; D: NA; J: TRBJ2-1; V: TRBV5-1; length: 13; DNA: TGTGCCAGCAGCTGCACCTGGTGCAATGAGCAGTTCTTC; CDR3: CASSCTWCNEQFF
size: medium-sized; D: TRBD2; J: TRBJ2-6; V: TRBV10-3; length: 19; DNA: TGTGCCATCAGACCCCATGGGACTAGCGGTTACTCTGGGGCCAACGTCCTGACTTTC; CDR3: CAIRPHGTSGYSGANVLTF
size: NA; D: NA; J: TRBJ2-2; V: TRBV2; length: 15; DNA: TGTGCCAGCTCACTCGGGGCCGCGAACACCGGGGAGCTGTTTTTT; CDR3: CASSLGAANTGELFF
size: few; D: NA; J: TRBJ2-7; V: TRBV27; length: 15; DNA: TGTGCCAGCAGTTTCGGGGCAGGGAGGACCTACGAGCAGTACTTC; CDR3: CASSFGAGRTYEQYF
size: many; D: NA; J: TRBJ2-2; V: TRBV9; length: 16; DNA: TGTGCCAGCAGCGTGTCCCACTACGCGAACACCGGGGAGCTGTTTTTT; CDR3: CASSVSHYANTGELFF
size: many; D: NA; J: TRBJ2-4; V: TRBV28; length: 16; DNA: TGTGCCAGCAGTTTAAGAGGGCAGGCGGTAAACGGGGATCAGTACTTC; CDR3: CASSLRGQAVNGDQYF
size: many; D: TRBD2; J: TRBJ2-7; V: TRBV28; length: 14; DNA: TGTGCCAGCACCACACGGGGGGGCTCCTACGAGCAGTACTTC; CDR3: CASTTRGGSYEQYF
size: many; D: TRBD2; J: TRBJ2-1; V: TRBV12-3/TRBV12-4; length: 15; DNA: TGTGCCAGCAGGGGACTAGCGGGAGGGATGAATGAGCAGTTCTTC; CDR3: CASRGLAGGMNEQFF
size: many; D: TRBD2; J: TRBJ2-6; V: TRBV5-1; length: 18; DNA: TGCGCCAGCAGCTTTCCCACTAGCGGGGTCCCTGGGGCCAACGTCCTGACTTTC; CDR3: CASSFPTSGVPGANVLTF
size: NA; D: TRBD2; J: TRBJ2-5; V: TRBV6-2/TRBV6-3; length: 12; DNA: TGTGCCACCCTAGCGGGAGTAGAGACCCAGTACTTC; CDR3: CATLAGVETQYF
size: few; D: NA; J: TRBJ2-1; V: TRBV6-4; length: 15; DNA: TGTGCCAGCAGTGTGGGCCCTCCGGGGCACAATGAGCAGTTCTTC; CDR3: CASSVGPPGHNEQFF
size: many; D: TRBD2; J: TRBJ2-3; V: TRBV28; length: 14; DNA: TGTGCCAGCACCAAGAGCGGGGACACAGATACGCAGTATTTT; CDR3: CASTKSGDTDTQYF
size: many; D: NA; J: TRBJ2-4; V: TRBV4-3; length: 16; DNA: TGCGCCAGCAGCCAAGGAATGGAATTCGCCAAAAACATTCAGTACTTC; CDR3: CASSQGMEFAKNIQYF
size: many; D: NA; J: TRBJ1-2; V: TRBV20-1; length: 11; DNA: TGCAGTGCCCGAGGCGGGGAGGGCTACACCTTC; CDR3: CSARGGEGYTF
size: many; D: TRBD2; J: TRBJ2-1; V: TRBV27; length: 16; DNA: TGTGCCAGCAGCCCCTTACTAGCGGGAGGGCCGGTTGAGCAGTTCTTC; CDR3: CASSPLLAGGPVEQFF
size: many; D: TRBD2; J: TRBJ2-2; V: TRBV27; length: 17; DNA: TGTGCCAGCAGTTTATTCTACCTCCGGGAGGACACCGGGGAGCTGTTTTTT; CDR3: CASSLFYLREDTGELFF
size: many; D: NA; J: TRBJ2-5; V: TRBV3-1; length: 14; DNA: TGTGCCAGCAGCCTGGCGGCAGGGGAGGAGACCCAGTACTTC; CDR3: CASSLAAGEETQYF
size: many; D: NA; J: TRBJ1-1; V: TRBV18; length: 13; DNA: TGTGCCAGCTCACCTGGGGTTCAGGCTGAAGCTTTCTTT; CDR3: CASSPGVQAEAFF
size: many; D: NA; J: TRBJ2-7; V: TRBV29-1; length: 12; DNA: TGCAGCGTGGCCGGACGGCCCTACGAGCAGTACTTC; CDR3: CSVAGRPYEQYF
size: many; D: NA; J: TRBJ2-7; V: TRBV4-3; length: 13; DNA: TGCGCCAGCAGCCCGTGGAGTGGGTGGGAGCAGTACTTC; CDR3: CASSPWSGWEQYF
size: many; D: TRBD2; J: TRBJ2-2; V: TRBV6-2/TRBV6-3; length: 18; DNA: TGTGCCAGCAGTACCTTCCCCCCCTCTAGCGGGAGAACCGGGGAGCTGTTTTTT; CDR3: CASSTFPPSSGRTGELFF
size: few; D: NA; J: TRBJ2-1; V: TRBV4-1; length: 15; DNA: TGCGCCAGCAGCCACCCCGGGACGGCCTGGGATGAGCAGTTCTTC; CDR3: CASSHPGTAWDEQFF
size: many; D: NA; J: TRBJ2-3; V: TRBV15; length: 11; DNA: TGTGCCTCCGGGAGCACAGATACGCAGTATTTT; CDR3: CASGSTDTQYF
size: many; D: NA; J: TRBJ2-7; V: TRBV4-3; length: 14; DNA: TGCGCCAGCAGCCAAGGAAACCCGGGCGACGAGCAGTACTTC; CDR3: CASSQGNPGDEQYF
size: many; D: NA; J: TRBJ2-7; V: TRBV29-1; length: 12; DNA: TGCAGCGTTGTAACAGACTCCTACGAGCAGTACTTC; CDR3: CSVVTDSYEQYF
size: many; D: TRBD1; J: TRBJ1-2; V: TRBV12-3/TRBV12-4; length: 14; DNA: TGTGCCAGCAATTTCCACAGGGGGCAAAATGGCTACACCTTC; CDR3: CASNFHRGQNGYTF
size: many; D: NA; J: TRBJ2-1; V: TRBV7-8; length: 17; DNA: TGTGCCAGCAGCTTAGGACTGTTTTCGAGCTCCTACAATGAGCAGTTCTTC; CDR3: CASSLGLFSSSYNEQFF
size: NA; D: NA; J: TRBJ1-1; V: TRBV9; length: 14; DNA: TGTGCCAGCAGCGTAGGATCAGGAAACACTGAAGCTTTCTTT; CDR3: CASSVGSGNTEAFF
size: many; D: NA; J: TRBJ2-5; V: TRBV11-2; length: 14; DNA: TGTGCCAGCAGGGCGGGCCATCCCAGTGAGACCCAGTACTTC; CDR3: CASRAGHPSETQYF
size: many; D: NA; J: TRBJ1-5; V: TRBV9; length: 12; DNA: TGTGCCAGCAGTTCGGGGGGTCAGCCCCAGCATTTT; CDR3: CASSSGGQPQHF
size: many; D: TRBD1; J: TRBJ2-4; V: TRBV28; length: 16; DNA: TGTGCCAGCAGTGATCCAGGGGGCCAGACCAAAAACATTCAGTACTTC; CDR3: CASSDPGGQTKNIQYF
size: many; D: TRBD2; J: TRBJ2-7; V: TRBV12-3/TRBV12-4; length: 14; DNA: TGTGCCAGCAGTCCTAGCGGGGAGCCCTACGAGCAGTACTTC; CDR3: CASSPSGEPYEQYF
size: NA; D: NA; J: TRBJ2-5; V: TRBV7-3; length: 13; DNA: TGTGCCAGCAGCTCCCGACCCCAAGAGACCCAGTACTTC; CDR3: CASSSRPQETQYF
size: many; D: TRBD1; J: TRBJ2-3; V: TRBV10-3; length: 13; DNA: TGTGCCATCAAAGACAGGGTGGCAGATACGCAGTATTTT; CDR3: CAIKDRVADTQYF
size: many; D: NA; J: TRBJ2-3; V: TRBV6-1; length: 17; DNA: TGTGCCAGCAGTAAAACTTCCTTCCGGGGGTATTCAGATACGCAGTATTTT; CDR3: CASSKTSFRGYSDTQYF
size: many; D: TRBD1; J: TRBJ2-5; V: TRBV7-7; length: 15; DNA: TGTGCTAGCAGCTTCCGGGACAGACTCCAAGAGACCCAGTACTTC; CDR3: CASSFRDRLQETQYF
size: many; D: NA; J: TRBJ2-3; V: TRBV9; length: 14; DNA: TGTGCCAGCAGCGCACTGGACCGTCCAGATACGCAGTATTTT; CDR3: CASSALDRPDTQYF
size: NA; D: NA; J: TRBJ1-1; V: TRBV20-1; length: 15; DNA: TGCAGTGCTCAGCCTGGGGGGCTAAGGAACACTGAAGCTTTCTTT; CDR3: CSAQPGGLRNTEAFF
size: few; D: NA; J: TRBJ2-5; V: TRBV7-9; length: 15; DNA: TGTGCCAGCAGCTCGCTCGGTAGAGAGAAAGAGACCCAGTACTTC; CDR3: CASSSLGREKETQYF
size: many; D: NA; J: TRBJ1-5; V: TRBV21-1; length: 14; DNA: TGTGCCAGCAGCAAAGACAGGGGCAATCAGCCCCAGCATTTT; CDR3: CASSKDRGNQPQHF
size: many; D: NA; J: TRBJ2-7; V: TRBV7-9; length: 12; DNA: TGTGCCAGCAGCTCTGACCCCTACGAGCAGTACTTC; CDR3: CASSSDPYEQYF
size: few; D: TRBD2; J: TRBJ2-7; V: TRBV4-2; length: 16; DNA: TGTGCCAGCAGCCAAGATGGAACCAGCGGGGGGACAGAGCAGTACTTC; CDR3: CASSQDGTSGGTEQYF
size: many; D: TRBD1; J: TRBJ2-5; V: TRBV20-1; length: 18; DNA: TGCAGTGCTAGGAAATTGGGGACAGGGACCCGCCCTAAAGAGACCCAGTACTTC; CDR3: CSARKLGTGTRPKETQYF
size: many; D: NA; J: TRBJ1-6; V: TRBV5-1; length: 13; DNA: TGCGCCAGCAGCTTCGACTATAATTCACCCCTCCACTTT; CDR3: CASSFDYNSPLHF
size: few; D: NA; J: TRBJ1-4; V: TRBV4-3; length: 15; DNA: TGCGCCAGCAGCCAAAGAAGTTACGCCTATGAAAAACTGTTTTTT; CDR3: CASSQRSYAYEKLFF
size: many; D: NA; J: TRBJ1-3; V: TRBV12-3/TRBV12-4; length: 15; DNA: TGTGCCAGCGGATTTCCATGGATCTCTGGAAACACCATATATTTT; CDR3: CASGFPWISGNTIYF
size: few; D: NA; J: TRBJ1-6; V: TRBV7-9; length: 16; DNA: TGTGCCAGCAGCCGGGACCTAAGGGGTGATAATTCACCCCTCCACTTT; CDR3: CASSRDLRGDNSPLHF
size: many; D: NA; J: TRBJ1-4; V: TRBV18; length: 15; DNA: TGTGCCAGCTCACCACCGACAGTAAAGGGTGAAAAACTGTTTTTT; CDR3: CASSPPTVKGEKLFF